The clone carrying this T cell receptor beta chain was detected only a few times. Its antigen remains unknown. This specimen belongs to a study of T cell repertoires in cytomegalovirus infection. Study in general: Public TCR beta signature analysis indicated the presence of both CMV infection and matching HLA type. Findings of the study overall: Clonotypes of TCR beta that were HLA-C-restricted and CMV-specific dominated the ex vivo response. Summed frequency of shared TCR beta families picked out CMV carriers who also had the relevant HLA.

Each CDR3 protein gets one entry after TCRdb re-called the reads with MiXCR. The sample has 680,000 or so distinct CDR3 sequences; about a third are singletons. V was shortened by 1 base and J by 7 bases, with 16 bases between the two germline ends. The germline V gene encodes CDR1 LNHDA and CDR2 SQIVND (reference sequence). The CDR3 consists of 15 residues. The clonotype originates from a human donor in good health (CMV status not recorded). Some clones in this sample may be carry-over from other donors' samples. The specimen was PBMCs. V usage is TRBV19 and J usage is TRBJ1-1; tentatively, D is TRBD1 (6 bases). In DNA form, the CDR3 reads TGTGCCAGTAGTATAGTACAGGGAAGGATCGATGAAGCTTTCTTT. Amino acids: CASSIVQGRIDEAFF.